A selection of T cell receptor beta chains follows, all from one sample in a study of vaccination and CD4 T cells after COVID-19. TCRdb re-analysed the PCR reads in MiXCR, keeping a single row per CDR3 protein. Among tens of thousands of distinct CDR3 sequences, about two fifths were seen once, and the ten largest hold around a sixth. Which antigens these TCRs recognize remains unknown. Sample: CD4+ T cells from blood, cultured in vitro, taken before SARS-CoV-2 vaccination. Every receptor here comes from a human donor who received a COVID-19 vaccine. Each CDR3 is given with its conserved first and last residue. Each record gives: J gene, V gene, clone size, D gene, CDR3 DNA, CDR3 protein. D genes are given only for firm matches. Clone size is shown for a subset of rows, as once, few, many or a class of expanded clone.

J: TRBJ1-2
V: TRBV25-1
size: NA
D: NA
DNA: TGTGCCAGCAGTTACAGGGAGAACTATGGCTACACCTTC
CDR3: CASSYRENYGYTF

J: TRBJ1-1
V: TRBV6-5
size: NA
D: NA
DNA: TGTGCCAGCAGTTACCGGGGGCCTAACACTGAAGCTTTCTTT
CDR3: CASSYRGPNTEAFF

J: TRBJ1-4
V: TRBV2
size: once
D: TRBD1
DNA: TGTGCCAGCAGGGGGACCAGGGGGCGCCGCCAGAATGAAAAACTGTTTTTT
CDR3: CASRGTRGRRQNEKLFF

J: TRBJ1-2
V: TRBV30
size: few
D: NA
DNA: TGTGCCTGGAGTGTTAAGGGGAACGGTCGGGGCTACACCTTC
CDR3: CAWSVKGNGRGYTF

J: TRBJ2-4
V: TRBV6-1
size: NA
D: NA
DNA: TGTGCCAGCAGTAGGCCAGGTCGAGCCAAAAACATTCAGTACTTC
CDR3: CASSRPGRAKNIQYF

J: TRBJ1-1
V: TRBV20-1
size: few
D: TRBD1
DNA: TGCAGTGCTAGCAGCCCGGGACAGGGGAGTAGGACTGAAGCTTTCTTT
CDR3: CSASSPGQGSRTEAFF

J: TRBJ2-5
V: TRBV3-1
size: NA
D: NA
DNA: TGTGCCAGCAGCCAGGGGGGTCAGTGGACCCAGTACTTC
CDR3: CASSQGGQWTQYF

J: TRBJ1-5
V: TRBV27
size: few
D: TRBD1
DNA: TGTGCCAGCAGTTCGAGTATCCCTTTTGGGACAGGTCAAAGGCAGCCCCAGCATTTT
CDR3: CASSSSIPFGTGQRQPQHF

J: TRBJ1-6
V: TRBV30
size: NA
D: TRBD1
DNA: TGTGCCTGGACAGACAGGGGTTCTTCACCCCTCCACTTT
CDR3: CAWTDRGSSPLHF

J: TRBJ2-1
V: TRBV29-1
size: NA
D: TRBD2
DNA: TGCAGCGTTCATCTAGGACTAGCGGACTACAATGAGCAGTTCTTC
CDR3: CSVHLGLADYNEQFF

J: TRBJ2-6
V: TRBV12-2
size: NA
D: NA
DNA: TGTGCAAGTCGCTGCAGGGGAGTCATCTCTGGGGCCAACGTCCTGACTTTC
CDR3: CASRCRGVISGANVLTF

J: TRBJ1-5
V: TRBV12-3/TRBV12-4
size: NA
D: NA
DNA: TGTGCCAGCAGTTTAGGGGGGGGTTCTCTCCATAGCAATCAGCCCCAGCATTTT
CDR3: CASSLGGGSLHSNQPQHF

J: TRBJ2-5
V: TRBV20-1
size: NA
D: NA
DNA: TGCAGTGCGCGACAACCGTCCCGAGAGACCCAGTACTTC
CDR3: CSARQPSRETQYF

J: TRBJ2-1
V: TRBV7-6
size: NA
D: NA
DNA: TGTGCCAGCAGCTTAGCTCTAGCGAATGAGCAGTTCTTC
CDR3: CASSLALANEQFF

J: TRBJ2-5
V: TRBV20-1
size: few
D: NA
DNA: TGCAGTGCCCAAGGACAGTTCCAAGAGACCCAGTACTTC
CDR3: CSAQGQFQETQYF

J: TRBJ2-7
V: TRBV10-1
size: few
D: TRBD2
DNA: TGCGCCAGCAGTGATGTAGCGGGGGGCGACTACGAGCAGTACTTC
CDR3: CASSDVAGGDYEQYF

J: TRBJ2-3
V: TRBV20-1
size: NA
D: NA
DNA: TGCAGTGCTAGAGATAGGGGACTCGTCTTATCGGATACGCAGTATTTT
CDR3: CSARDRGLVLSDTQYF

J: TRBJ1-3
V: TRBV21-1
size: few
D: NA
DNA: TGTGCCAGTGGTGGAAGACAGGCTAAGGGGGCTGGAAACACCATATATTTT
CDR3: CASGGRQAKGAGNTIYF

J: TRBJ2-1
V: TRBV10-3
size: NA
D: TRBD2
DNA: TGTGCCACCAAGGAAGCGGGGGGGGGATACAATGAGCAGTTCTTC
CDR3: CATKEAGGGYNEQFF

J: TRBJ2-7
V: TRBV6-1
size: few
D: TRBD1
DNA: TGTGCCAGCACGGGACAGGGTTTCTACGAGCAGTACTTC
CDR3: CASTGQGFYEQYF

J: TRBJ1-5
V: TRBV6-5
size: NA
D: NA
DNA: TGTGCCAGCAGTTACGAGGGGGTAGGTCAGCCCCAGCATTTT
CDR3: CASSYEGVGQPQHF

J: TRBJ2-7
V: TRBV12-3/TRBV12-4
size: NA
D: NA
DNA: TGTGCCAGCAGTTTTGCAGGATACGAGCAGTACTTC
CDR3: CASSFAGYEQYF

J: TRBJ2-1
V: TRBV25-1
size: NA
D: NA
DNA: TGTGCCAGCAGTGGCTATAATCCTAGGGGGGGCTCCTACAATGAGCAGTTCTTC
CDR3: CASSGYNPRGGSYNEQFF

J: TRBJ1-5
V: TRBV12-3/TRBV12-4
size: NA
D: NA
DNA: TGTGCCAGCAGTTTAGGGGGGGGTCACTTGATTCAGCATTTT
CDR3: CASSLGGGHLIQHF

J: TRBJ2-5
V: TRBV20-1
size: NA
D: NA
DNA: TGCAGTGCTATGGAGGGCGTCGGTCGAGAGACCCAGTACTTC
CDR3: CSAMEGVGRETQYF

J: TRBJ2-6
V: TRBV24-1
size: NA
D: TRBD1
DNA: TGTGCCACCAGTCCGGGACAGACTATTTCTGGGGCCAACGTCCTGACTTTC
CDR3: CATSPGQTISGANVLTF

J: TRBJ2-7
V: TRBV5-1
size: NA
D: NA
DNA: TGCGCCAGCAGCTCCTCCTACGAGCAGTACTTC
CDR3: CASSSSYEQYF

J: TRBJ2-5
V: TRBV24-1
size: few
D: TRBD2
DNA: TGTGCCACCAGTGAGCCAACTAGCGGGGGGGCTTCTGAGACCCAGTACTTC
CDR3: CATSEPTSGGASETQYF

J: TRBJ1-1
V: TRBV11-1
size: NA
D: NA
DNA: TGTGCCAGCAGCCCGGGCAGGGACACTGAAGCTTTCTTT
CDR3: CASSPGRDTEAFF

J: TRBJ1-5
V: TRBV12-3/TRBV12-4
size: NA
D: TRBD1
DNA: TGTGCCAGCAGCCCAGGGGGTTTAGGCAATCAGCCCCAGCATTTT
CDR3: CASSPGGLGNQPQHF

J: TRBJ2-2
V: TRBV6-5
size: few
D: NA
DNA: TGTGCCAGCAGTTACTACAGGGCCGTAAACACCGGGGAGCTGTTTTTT
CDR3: CASSYYRAVNTGELFF

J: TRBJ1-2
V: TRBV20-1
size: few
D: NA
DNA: TGCAGTGCTCGGGACCTGGGGAACACCTTC
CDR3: CSARDLGNTF

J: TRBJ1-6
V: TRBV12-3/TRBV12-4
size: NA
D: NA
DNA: TGTGCCAGCAGTTTAGCGGGGGTCGGTTCACCCCTCCACTTT
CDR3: CASSLAGVGSPLHF

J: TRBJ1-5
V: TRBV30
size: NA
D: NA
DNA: TGTGCCTGGAGGTCCGGACTGACAAATCAGCCCCAGCATTTT
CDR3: CAWRSGLTNQPQHF

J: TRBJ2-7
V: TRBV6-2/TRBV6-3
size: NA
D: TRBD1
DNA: TGTGCCAGTACTTGGGGACAGGGATACGAGCAGTACTTC
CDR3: CASTWGQGYEQYF

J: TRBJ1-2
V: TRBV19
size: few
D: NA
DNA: TGTGCCAGTAGTGGAAGCCTGACTTATGGCTACACCTTC
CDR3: CASSGSLTYGYTF

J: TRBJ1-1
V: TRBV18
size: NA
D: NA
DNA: TGTGCCAGCTCTGCGGACCGAGGTATGAACACTGAAGCTTTCTTT
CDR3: CASSADRGMNTEAFF

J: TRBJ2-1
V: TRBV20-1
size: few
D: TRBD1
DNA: TGCAGTGCTAGTGGGGACAGTGTTTTACAGTTCTTC
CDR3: CSASGDSVLQFF

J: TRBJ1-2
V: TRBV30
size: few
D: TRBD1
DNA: TGTGCCTGGAGTGCGGGACAGGGGAGGGATGGCTACACCTTC
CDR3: CAWSAGQGRDGYTF

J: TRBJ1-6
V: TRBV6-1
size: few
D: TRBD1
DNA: TGTGCCAGCAGGGACAGGTTTGAGTCACCCCTCCACTTT
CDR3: CASRDRFESPLHF

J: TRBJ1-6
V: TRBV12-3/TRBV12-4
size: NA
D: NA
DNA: TGTGCCAGCAGTCGGGGAAACTCTAATTCACCCCTCCACTTT
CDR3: CASSRGNSNSPLHF

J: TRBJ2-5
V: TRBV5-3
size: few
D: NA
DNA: TGTGCCAGCAGCTATAGAATAGGGCAGGCGAGGGAGACCCAGTACTTC
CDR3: CASSYRIGQARETQYF

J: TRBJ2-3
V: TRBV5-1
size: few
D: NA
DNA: TGCGCCAGCAGCTTGGGCGGGGAAGATACGCAGTATTTT
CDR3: CASSLGGEDTQYF

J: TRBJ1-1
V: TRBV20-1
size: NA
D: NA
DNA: TGCAGTGCTAGAGAGCCCACAGGGCAGGGGAACACTGAAGCTTTCTTT
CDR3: CSAREPTGQGNTEAFF

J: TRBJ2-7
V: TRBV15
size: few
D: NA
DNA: TGTGCCACCAGCCAGAAGTATGAGCAGTACTTC
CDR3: CATSQKYEQYF

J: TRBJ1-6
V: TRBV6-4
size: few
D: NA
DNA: TGTGCCAGCAGTGAGTACAGCGGTTCACCCCTCCACTTT
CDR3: CASSEYSGSPLHF

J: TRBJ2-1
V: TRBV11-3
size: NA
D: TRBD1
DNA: TGTGCCAGCAGCCCGCCAGAGACAGGGGGCGATGAGCAGTTCTTC
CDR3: CASSPPETGGDEQFF

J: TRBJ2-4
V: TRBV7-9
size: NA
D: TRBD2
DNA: TGTGCCAGCAGCTTTACGGCTAGCGGGGGCCAAATTCTACGGAACATTCAGTACTTC
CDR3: CASSFTASGGQILRNIQYF

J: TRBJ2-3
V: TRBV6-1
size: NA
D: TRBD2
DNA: TGTGCCAGCAACGGACTAGTAAAGGATACGCAGTATTTT
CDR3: CASNGLVKDTQYF

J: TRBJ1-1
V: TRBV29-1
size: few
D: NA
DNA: TGCAGCGCTACTCCGGGGGGCACTGAAGCTTTCTTT
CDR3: CSATPGGTEAFF

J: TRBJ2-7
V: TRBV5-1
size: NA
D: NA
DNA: TGCGCCAGCAGCTTTCTATGGGCGACCGCAGGGACCAACTACGAGCAGTACTTC
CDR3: CASSFLWATAGTNYEQYF

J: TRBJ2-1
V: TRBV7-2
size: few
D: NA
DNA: TGTGCCAGCAGCTTATGGGAGCTGGGGAGGCGAAAACTTAGGATCTCCTACAATGAGCAGTTCTTC
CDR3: CASSLWELGRRKLRISYNEQFF

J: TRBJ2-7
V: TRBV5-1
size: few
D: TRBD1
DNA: TGCGCCAGCAGCCTGTCAAGGGACAGGGGCGACGAGCAGTACTTC
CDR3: CASSLSRDRGDEQYF

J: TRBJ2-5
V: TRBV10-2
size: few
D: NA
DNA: TGCGCCAGCAGTTCGGCAGGGGGGGGAGAGACCCAGTACTTC
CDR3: CASSSAGGGETQYF

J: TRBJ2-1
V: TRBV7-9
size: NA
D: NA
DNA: TGTGCCAGCAGCTTAGAGGTCGCCAATGAGCAGTTCTTC
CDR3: CASSLEVANEQFF

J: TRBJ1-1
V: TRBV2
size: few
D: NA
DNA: TGTGCCAGCAGTGTTGGGGGCCAGACTGAAGCTTTCTTT
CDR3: CASSVGGQTEAFF

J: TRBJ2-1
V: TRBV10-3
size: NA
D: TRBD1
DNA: TGTGCCATCAGTGAGTCCGCGGACAGGGTAGATGAGCAGTTCTTC
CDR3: CAISESADRVDEQFF